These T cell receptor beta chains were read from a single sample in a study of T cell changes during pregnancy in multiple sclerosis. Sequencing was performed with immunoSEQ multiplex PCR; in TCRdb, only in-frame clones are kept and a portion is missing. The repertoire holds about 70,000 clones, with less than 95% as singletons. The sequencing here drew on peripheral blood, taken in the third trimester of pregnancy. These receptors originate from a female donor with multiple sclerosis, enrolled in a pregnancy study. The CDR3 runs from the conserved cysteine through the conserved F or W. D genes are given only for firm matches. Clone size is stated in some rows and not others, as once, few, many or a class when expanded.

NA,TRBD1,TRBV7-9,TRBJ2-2,TGTGCCAGCAGCTTCAGGAGGGACAGGGTCGTGTCAAACACCGGGGAGCTGTTTTTT,CASSFRRDRVVSNTGELFF
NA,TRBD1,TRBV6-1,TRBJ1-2,TGTGCCAGCAGTGGGAGACAGGGGGCGAAACCTAACTATGGCTACACCTTC,CASSGRQGAKPNYGYTF
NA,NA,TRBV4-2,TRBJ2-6,TGTGCCAGCAGCCAAGAGTCGTTATCTGGGGCCAACGTCCTGACTTTC,CASSQESLSGANVLTF
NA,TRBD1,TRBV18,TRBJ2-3,TGTGCCAGCTCGCGACAGGGCGCCACAGATACGCAGTATTTT,CASSRQGATDTQYF
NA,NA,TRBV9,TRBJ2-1,TGTGCCAGCAGCGTAGGCCAGCCTAGGCCATACAATGAGCAGTTCTTC,CASSVGQPRPYNEQFF
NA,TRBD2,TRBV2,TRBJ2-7,TGTGCCAGCCTGTTACTAGCGGGGTATTACGAGCAGTACTTC,CASLLLAGYYEQYF
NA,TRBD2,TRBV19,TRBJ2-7,TGTGCCAGTAGTGTAGCGGGGGGCTTATACGAGCAGTACTTC,CASSVAGGLYEQYF
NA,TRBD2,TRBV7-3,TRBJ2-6,TGTGCCAGCAGCCCCATGGGAGGGGTCCCCTACTCTGGGGCCAACGTCCTGACTTTC,CASSPMGGVPYSGANVLTF
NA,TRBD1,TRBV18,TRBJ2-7,TGTGCCAGCGGACAGGACTACGAGCAGTACTTC,CASGQDYEQYF
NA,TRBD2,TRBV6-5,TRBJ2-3,TGTGCCAGCAGACCCTACGGGGGGGGCACAGATACGCAGTATTTT,CASRPYGGGTDTQYF
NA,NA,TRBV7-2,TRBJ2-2,TGTGCCAGCAGCCGCCAGATCACCGGGGAGCTGTTTTTT,CASSRQITGELFF
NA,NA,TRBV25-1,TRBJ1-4,TGTGCCAGCAGTGACACCGGGGGGTGGGGTGAAAAACTGTTTTTT,CASSDTGGWGEKLFF
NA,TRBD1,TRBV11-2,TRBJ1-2,TGTGCCAGCAGCCCGGGACAGGGAGCTAACTATGGCTACACCTTC,CASSPGQGANYGYTF
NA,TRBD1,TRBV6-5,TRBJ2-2,TGTGCCAGCAGGCTGGACAGGGCTATCACCGGGGAGCTGTTTTTT,CASRLDRAITGELFF
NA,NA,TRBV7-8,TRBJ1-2,TGTGCCAGCAGCCCCGACGGGGGGGGGCTCTATGGCTACACCTTC,CASSPDGGGLYGYTF
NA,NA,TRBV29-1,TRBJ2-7,TGCAGCGTTTGCCCCGGGGGCTACGAGCAGTACTTC,CSVCPGGYEQYF
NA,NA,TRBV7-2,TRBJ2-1,TGTGCCAGCAGCTTAGGGGACACCCTCAATGAGCAGTTCTTC,CASSLGDTLNEQFF
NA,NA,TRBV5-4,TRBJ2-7,TGTGCCAGCAGCCCTGGTTTCAGGGATCGGCTATCGGACGAGCAGTACTTC,CASSPGFRDRLSDEQYF
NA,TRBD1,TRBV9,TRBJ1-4,TGTGCCAGCAGCGTAGGAGTACAGGGGGGCGAAAAACTGTTTTTT,CASSVGVQGGEKLFF
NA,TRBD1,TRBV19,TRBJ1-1,TGTGCCAGTAACAGGGGCAACTCTGAAGCTTTCTTT,CASNRGNSEAFF
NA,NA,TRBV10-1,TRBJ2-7,TGCGCCAGCAGCCGACAGAGCTACAACTCCTACGAGCAGTACTTC,CASSRQSYNSYEQYF
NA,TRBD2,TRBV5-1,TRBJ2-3,TGCGCCAGCAGCTTGGAAAATTTAGCGGGGGGGCTGGATACGCAGTATTTT,CASSLENLAGGLDTQYF
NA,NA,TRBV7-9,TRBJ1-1,TGTGCCAGCACCGTCGGGGGGAGCAGGACTGAAGCTTTCTTT,CASTVGGSRTEAFF
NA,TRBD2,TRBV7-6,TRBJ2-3,TGTGCCAGCAGCTACCGACTAGCGGGCACAGATACGCAGTATTTT,CASSYRLAGTDTQYF
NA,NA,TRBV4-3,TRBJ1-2,TGCGCCAGCAGCCAAGATGGGCAGGGGCCCCGCTATGGCTACACCTTC,CASSQDGQGPRYGYTF
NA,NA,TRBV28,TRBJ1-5,TGTGCCAGCAGTTTATCTGGGGGGGCTAGCAATCAGCCCCAGCATTTT,CASSLSGGASNQPQHF
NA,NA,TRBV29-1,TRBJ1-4,TGCAGCGTCGCCGGGACACGCGAAAAACTGTTTTTT,CSVAGTREKLFF
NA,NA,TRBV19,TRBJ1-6,TGTGCCAGTAGGAAGGGGCCGAGGTCACCCCTCCACTTT,CASRKGPRSPLHF
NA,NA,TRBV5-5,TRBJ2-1,TGTGCCAGCAGGACCCGGGTGGGGAGCTCCTACAATGAGCAGTTCTTC,CASRTRVGSSYNEQFF
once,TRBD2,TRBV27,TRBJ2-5,TGTGCCAGCAGTTTGGGACTAGGGGCCCTCGAAACCCAGTACTTC,CASSLGLGALETQYF
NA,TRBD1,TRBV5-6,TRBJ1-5,TGTGCCAGCAGCTTGAGAACAGGGGCCCATCAGCCCCAGCATTTT,CASSLRTGAHQPQHF
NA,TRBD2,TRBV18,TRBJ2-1,TGTGCCAGCTCACCAAGCCCGACTAGCGGGGGCCGTACCTACAATGAGCAGTTCTTC,CASSPSPTSGGRTYNEQFF
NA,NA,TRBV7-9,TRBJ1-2,TGTGCCAGCAGCCCTACAGGGATAGGTAACTATGGCTACACCTTC,CASSPTGIGNYGYTF
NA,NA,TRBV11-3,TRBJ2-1,TGTGCCAGCAGCTTTGCTGGACAGCATAGCTCCTACAATGAGCAGTTCTTC,CASSFAGQHSSYNEQFF
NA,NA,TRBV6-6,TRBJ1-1,TGTGCCAGCAGTTCTTCCTACCCGGGGGCTTTCTTT,CASSSSYPGAFF
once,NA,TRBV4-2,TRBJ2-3,TGTGCCAGCAGCTCGGAGCGGACAGATACGCAGTATTTT,CASSSERTDTQYF
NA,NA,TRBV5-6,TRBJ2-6,TGTGCCAGCAGCTTGGACGGGAGCTCTGGGGCCAACGTCCTGACTTTC,CASSLDGSSGANVLTF
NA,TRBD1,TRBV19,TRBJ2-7,TGTGCCAGTAGTCTTCTTTACAGGGGGCCCGGCTACGAGCAGTACTTC,CASSLLYRGPGYEQYF
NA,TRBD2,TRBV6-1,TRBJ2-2,TGTGCCAGCAGTGGCCTCGGGGGGGGGAACACCGGGGAGCTGTTTTTT,CASSGLGGGNTGELFF
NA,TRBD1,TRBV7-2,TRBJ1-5,TGTGCCAGCAGCCCAGACAGGGGGCTTCAGCCCCAGCATTTT,CASSPDRGLQPQHF
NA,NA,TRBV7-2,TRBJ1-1,TGTGCCAGCAGCTTAGGTGCTTTCAGCACTGAAGCTTTCTTT,CASSLGAFSTEAFF
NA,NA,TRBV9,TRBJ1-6,TGTGCCAGCAGCGTAGGAGGGGGAAATTCACCCCTCCACTTT,CASSVGGGNSPLHF
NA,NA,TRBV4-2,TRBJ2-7,TGTGCCAGCAGCCAAGGCGGCACAAACTACGAGCAGTACTTC,CASSQGGTNYEQYF
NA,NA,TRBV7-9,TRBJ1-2,TGTGCCAGCAGCTTAGCCAGGGCGAGGTACGGCTACACCTTC,CASSLARARYGYTF
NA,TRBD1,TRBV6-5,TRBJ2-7,TGTGCCAGCAGTTACAACAGGGGGCTCTACGAGCAGTACTTC,CASSYNRGLYEQYF
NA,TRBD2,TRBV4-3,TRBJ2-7,TGCGCCAGCAGCCAAGATCTAAGCGGGGGCCCCTCCGAGCAGTACTTC,CASSQDLSGGPSEQYF
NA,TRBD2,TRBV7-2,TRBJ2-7,TGTGCCAGCAGCTCCTTAGCGGGGGGCCACGAGCAGTACTTC,CASSSLAGGHEQYF